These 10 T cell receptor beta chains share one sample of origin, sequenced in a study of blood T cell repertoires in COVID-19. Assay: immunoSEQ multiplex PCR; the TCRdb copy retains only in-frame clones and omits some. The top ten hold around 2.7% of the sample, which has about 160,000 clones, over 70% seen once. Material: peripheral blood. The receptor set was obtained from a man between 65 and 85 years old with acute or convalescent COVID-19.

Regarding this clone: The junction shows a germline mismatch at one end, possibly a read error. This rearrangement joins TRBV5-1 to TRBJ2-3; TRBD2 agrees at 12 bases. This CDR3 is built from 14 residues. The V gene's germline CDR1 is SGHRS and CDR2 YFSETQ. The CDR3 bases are TGTTTGTCTAGCGGGGGGGCAGACACAGATACGCAGTATTTT. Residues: CLSSGGADTDTQYF. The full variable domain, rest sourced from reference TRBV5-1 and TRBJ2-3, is KAGVTQTPRYLIKTRGQQVTLSCSPISGHRSVSWYQQTPGQGLQFLFEYFSETQRNKGNFPGRFSGRQFSNSRSEMNVSTLELGDSALYLCLSSGGADTDTQYFGPGTRLTVL.

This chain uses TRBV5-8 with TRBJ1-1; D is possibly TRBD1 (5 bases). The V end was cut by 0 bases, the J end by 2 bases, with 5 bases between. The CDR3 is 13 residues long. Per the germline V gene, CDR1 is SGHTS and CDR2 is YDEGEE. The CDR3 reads CASSLGTNTEAFF. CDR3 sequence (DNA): TGTGCCAGCAGCTTGGGGACAAACACTGAAGCTTTCTTT. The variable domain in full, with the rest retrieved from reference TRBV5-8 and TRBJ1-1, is EAGVTQSPTHLIKTRGQQATLRCSPISGHTSVYWYQQALGLGLQFLLWYDEGEERNRGNFPPRFSGRQFPNYSSELNVNALELEDSALYLCASSLGTNTEAFFGQGTRLTVV.

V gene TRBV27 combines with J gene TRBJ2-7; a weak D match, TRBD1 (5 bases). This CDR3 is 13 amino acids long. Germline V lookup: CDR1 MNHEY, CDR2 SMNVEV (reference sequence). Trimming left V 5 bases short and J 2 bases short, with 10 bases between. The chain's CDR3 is CASSTRATYEQYF. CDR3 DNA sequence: TGTGCCAGCAGTACCAGGGCGACCTACGAGCAGTACTTC.

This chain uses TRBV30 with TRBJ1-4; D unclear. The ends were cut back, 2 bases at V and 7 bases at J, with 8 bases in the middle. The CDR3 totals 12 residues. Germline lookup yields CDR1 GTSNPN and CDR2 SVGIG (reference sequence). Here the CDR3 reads CAWSLAGEKLFF. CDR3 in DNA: TGTGCCTGGAGTTTGGCGGGTGAAAAACTGTTTTTT. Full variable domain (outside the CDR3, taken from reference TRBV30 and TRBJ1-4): SQTIHQWPATLVQPVGSPLSLECTVEGTSNPNLYWYRQAAGRGLQLLFYSVGIGQISSEVPQNLSASRPQDRQFILSSKKLLLSDSGFYLCAWSLAGEKLFFGSGTQLSVL.

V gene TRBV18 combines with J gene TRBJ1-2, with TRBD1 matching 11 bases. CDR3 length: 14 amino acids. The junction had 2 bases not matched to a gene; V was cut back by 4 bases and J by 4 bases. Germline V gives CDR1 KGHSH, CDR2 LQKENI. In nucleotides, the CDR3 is TGTGCCAGCTCACAGGACAGGGGGCCCTATGGCTACACCTTC. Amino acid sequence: CASSQDRGPYGYTF.

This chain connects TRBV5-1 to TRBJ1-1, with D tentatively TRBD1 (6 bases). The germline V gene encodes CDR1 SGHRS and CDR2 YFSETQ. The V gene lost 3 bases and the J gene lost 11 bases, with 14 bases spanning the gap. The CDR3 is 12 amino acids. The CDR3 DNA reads TGCGCCAGCAGCTGGGAGGGGGTAGGGGCTTTCTTT. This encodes CASSWEGVGAFF.

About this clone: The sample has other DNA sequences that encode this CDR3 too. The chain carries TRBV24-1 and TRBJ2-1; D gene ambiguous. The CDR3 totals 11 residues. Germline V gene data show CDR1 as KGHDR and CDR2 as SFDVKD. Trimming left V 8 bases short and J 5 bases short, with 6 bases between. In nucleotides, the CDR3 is TGTGCCACCACACGGGACAATGAGCAGTTCTTC. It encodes CATTRDNEQFF.

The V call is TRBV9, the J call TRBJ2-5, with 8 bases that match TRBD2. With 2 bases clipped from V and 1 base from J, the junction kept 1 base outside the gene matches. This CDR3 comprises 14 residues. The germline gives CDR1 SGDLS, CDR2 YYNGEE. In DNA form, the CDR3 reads TGTGCCAGCAGCGTCGCGGGGGGCCAAGAGACCCAGTACTTC. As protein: CASSVAGGQETQYF.

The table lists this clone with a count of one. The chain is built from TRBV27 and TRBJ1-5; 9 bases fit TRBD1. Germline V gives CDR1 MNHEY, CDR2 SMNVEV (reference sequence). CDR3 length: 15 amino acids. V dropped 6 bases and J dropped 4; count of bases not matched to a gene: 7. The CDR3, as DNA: TGTGCCAGCAGGGCCTGGACAGGGGAAAATCAGCCCCAGCATTTT. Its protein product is CASRAWTGENQPQHF.

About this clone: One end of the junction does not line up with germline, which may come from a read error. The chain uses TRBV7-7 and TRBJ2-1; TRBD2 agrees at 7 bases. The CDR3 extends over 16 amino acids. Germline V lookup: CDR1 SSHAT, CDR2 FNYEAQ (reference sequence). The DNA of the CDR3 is TGTGCTAGCAGCTTAGGCGGGAGTGGATCCTACAATGAGCAGTTCTTC. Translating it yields CASSLGGSGSYNEQFF.